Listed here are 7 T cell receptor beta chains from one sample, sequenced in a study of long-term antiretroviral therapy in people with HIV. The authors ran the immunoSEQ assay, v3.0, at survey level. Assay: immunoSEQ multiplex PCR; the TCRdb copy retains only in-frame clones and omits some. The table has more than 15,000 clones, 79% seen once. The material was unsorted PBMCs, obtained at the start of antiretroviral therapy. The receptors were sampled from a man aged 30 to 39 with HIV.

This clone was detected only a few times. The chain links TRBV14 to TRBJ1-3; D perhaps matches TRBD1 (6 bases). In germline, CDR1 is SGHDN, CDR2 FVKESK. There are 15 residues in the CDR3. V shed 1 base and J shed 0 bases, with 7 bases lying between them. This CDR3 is CASSQGTVSGNTIYF. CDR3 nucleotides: TGTGCCAGCAGCCAAGGGACAGTCTCTGGAAACACCATATATTTT.

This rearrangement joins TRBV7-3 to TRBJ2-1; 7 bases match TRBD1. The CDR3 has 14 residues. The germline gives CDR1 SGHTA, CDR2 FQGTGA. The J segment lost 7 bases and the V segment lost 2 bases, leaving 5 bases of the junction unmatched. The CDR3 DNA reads TGTGCCAGCAGCTTAGAGGGGGCGAGGAATGAGCAGTTCTTC. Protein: CASSLEGARNEQFF.

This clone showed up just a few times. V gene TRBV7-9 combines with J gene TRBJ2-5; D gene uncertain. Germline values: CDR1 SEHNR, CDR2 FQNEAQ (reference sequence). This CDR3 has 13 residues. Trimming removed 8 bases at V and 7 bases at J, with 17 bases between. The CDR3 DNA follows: TGTGCCAGCCTAGGACCGGTAGTTTCGACCCAGTACTTC. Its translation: CASLGPVVSTQYF.

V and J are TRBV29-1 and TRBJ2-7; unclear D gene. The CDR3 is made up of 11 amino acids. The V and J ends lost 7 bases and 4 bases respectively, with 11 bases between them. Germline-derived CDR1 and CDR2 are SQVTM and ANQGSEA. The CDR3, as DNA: TGCAGCGCCGCGGAAGGATACGAGCAGTACTTC. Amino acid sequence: CSAAEGYEQYF.

The CDR3 DNA follows: TGTGCCAGCAGCCCGACCGCGACTAGCGGGACATATGAGCAGTTCTTC. It encodes CASSPTATSGTYEQFF. The chain links TRBV7-2 to TRBJ2-1, with 11 bases fitting TRBD2. Germline V CDR1 and CDR2: SGHTA, FQGNSA. The V and J ends lost 5 bases and 8 bases, in that order; junction bases with no gene match: 11. The CDR3 runs 16 residues.

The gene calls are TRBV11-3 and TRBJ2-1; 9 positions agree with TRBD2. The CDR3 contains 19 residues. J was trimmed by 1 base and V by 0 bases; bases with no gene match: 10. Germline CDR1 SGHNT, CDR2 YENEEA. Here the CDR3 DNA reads TGTGCCAGCAGCTTAGATATTAGCGGGGGTCTCGGTTCCTACAATGAGCAGTTCTTC. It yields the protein CASSLDISGGLGSYNEQFF.

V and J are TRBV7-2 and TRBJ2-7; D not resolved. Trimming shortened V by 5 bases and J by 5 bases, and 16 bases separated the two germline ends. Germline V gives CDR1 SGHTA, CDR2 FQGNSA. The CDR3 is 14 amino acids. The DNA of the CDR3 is TGTGCCAGCAGCCCTGGTCCCCCTAACCACGAGCAGTACTTC. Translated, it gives CASSPGPPNHEQYF.